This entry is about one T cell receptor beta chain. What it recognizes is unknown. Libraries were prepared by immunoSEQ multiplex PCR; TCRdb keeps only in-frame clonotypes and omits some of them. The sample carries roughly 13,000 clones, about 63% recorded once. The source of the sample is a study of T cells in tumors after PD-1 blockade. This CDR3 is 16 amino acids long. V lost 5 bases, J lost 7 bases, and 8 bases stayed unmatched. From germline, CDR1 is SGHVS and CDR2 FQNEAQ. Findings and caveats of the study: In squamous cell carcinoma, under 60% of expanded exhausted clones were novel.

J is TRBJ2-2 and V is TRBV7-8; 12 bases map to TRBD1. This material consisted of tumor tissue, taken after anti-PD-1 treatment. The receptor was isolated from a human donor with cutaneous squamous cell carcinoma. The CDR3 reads CASSHDRDRGLGELFF. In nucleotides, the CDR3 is TGTGCCAGCAGCCACGACCGGGACAGGGGGCTCGGGGAGCTGTTTTTT.